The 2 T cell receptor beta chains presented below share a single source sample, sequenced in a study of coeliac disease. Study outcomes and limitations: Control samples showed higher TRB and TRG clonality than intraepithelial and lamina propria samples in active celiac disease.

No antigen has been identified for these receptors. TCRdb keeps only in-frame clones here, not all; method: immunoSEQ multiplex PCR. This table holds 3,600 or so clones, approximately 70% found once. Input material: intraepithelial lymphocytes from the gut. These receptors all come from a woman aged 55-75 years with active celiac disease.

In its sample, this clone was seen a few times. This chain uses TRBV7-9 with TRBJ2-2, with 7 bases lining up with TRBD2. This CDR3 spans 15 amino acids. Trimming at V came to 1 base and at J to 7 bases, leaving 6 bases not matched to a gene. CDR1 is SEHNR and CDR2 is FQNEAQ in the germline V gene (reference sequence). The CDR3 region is CASSLGEGSIGELFF. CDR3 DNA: TGTGCCAGCAGCTTAGGGGAGGGATCAATCGGGGAGCTGTTTTTT.

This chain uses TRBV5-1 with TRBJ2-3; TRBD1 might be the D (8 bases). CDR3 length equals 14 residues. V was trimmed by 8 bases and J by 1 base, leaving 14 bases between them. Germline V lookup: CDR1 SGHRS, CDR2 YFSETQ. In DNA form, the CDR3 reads TGCGCCAGTCACAGGGGGGGAGGCACAGATACGCAGTATTTT. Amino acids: CASHRGGGTDTQYF.